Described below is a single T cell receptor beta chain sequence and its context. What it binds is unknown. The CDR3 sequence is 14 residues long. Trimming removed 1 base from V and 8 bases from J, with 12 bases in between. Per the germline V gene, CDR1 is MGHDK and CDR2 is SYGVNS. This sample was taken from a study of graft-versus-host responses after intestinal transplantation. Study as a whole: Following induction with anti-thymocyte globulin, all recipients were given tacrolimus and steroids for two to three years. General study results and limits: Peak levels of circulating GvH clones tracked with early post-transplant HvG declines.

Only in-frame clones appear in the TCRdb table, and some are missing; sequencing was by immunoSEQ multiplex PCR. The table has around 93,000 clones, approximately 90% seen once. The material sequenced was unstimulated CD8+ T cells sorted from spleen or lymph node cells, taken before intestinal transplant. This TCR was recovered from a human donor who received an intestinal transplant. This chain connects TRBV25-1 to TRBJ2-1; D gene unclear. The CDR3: CASSEFLEGHEQFF. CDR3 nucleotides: TGTGCCAGCAGTGAATTTCTAGAAGGCCATGAGCAGTTCTTC.